A selection of T cell receptor beta chains follows, all from one sample in a study of cytomegalovirus exposure and HLA in healthy donors. The repertoire was sequenced with immunoSEQ multiplex PCR; TCRdb's copy has only in-frame clones and lacks some. The table includes 110,000 or so clones, approximately 69% detected once. Sequenced sample: PBMCs. Source of these receptors: a young man in good health and CMV-seronegative. CDR3s include the opening cysteine and the closing phenylalanine or tryptophan. The D gene is left open where the match is weak. The size entry is marked missing in some rows and otherwise reads once, few, many or a size class.

V,size,D,J,DNA,CDR3
TRBV30,.,TRBD2,TRBJ2-2,TGTGCCCTTACTAGCGGGAGGACATCCAGCGGGGAGCTGTTTTTT,CALTSGRTSSGELFF
TRBV11-3,.,.,TRBJ2-3,TGTGCCAGCAGCTTCGAGCGGCCAGATACGCAGTATTTT,CASSFERPDTQYF
TRBV19,.,TRBD2,TRBJ2-1,TGTGCCAGTAGTATACTCGGAAGCGGGAGCCCGTTCTTC,CASSILGSGSPFF
TRBV7-2,.,.,TRBJ2-5,TGTGCCAGCAGCCGGGGGTACCAAGAGACCCAGTACTTC,CASSRGYQETQYF
TRBV30,.,.,TRBJ2-6,TGTGCCTGGAGTCAGGGCTCTGGGGCCAACGTCCTGACTTTC,CAWSQGSGANVLTF
TRBV13,.,.,TRBJ1-4,TGTGCCAGCAGCTTGGGCGGGGTCGCTAATGAAAAACTGTTTTTT,CASSLGGVANEKLFF
TRBV7-9,.,.,TRBJ1-2,TGTGCCAGCAGCTTAGGGGGAGATTCCAGGGGCCGGGACTATGGCTACACCTTC,CASSLGGDSRGRDYGYTF
TRBV13,once,TRBD2,TRBJ2-1,TGTGCCAGCAGCTTAGTAGCGGGAAGTAGCAATGAGCAGTTCTTC,CASSLVAGSSNEQFF
TRBV28,.,.,TRBJ2-1,TGTGCCAGCAGTGGGGGGTTGGGGAATGAGCAGTTCTTC,CASSGGLGNEQFF
TRBV25-1,.,TRBD1,TRBJ2-7,TGTGCCAGCAGTGATGCGGGACAGGGGGCTTCCGAGCAGTACTTC,CASSDAGQGASEQYF
TRBV6-1,few,TRBD1,TRBJ1-4,TGTGCCAGCAGTGAAGCTAGTTCAGGGGGATCTTTT,CASSEASSGGSF
TRBV7-8,once,.,TRBJ2-5,TGTGCCAGCAGCGCTACCCCCCCAGGGGAGACCCAGTACTTC,CASSATPPGETQYF
TRBV29-1,.,TRBD2,TRBJ2-1,TGCAGCGTTGAGGGACTAGCGGGAGGGGAGCAGTTCTTC,CSVEGLAGGEQFF
TRBV9,.,TRBD2,TRBJ2-5,TGTGCCAGCAGCGTAGGTGCTAGCGGGAAAGAGACCCAGTACTTC,CASSVGASGKETQYF
TRBV5-1,.,.,TRBJ2-7,TGCGCCAGCAGCTTGCGGCAGGGTAACGAGCAGTACTTC,CASSLRQGNEQYF
TRBV5-1,.,.,TRBJ2-2,TGCGCCAGCAGTTATTTCACCGGGGAGCTGTTTTTT,CASSYFTGELFF
TRBV6-4,.,.,TRBJ2-1,TGTGCCAGCAGAGAGGGGACTGATTGGTTCTTC,CASREGTDWFF
TRBV11-1,.,.,TRBJ2-1,TGTGCCAGCAGCTCCCCCAGAGGGTACAATGAGCAGTTCTTC,CASSSPRGYNEQFF
TRBV7-2,.,.,TRBJ1-2,TGTGCCAGCAGCTTGGGCAGCTATGGCTACACCTTC,CASSLGSYGYTF
TRBV7-2,.,.,TRBJ2-7,TGTGCCAGCAGCCACCAGTCCCCCTACGAGCAGTACTTC,CASSHQSPYEQYF
TRBV5-1,.,TRBD2,TRBJ2-5,TGCGCCAGCAGCTTGGCGGCGGGAGCGGGTCATAGGGAGACCCAGTACTTC,CASSLAAGAGHRETQYF
TRBV6-1,once,.,TRBJ2-7,TGTGCCAGCAGTGAAAAACAGAGTAGGTACGAGCAGTACTTC,CASSEKQSRYEQYF
TRBV2,.,.,TRBJ2-2,TGTGCCTCCCAGGGAACCGGGGAGCTGTTTTTT,CASQGTGELFF
TRBV7-3,.,TRBD2,TRBJ2-5,TGTGCCAGCAGCCACGGGGGCGGGGGGGGAGAGACCCAGTACTTC,CASSHGGGGGETQYF
TRBV7-2,.,TRBD2,TRBJ2-3,TGTGCCAGCAGCCCCCGACTAGCGGGGGCCCGCACAGATACGCAGTATTTT,CASSPRLAGARTDTQYF
TRBV6-1,few,.,TRBJ1-5,TGTGCCAGCTCGTGGCAGGGGAATCAGCCCCAGCATTTT,CASSWQGNQPQHF
TRBV5-1,.,.,TRBJ1-4,TGCGCCAGCAGCTTGAGCAGGCCTCACCCTAATGAAAAACTGTTTTTT,CASSLSRPHPNEKLFF
TRBV11-2,.,.,TRBJ1-4,TGTGCCAGCAGCTTAGTCCGCGGGAGGAGGGGTAATGAAAAACTGTTTTTT,CASSLVRGRRGNEKLFF
TRBV7-2,few,.,TRBJ1-3,TGTGCCAGCAGCCGGGAACCCAGCTCTGGAAACACCATATATTTT,CASSREPSSGNTIYF
TRBV6-6,.,TRBD1,TRBJ1-1,TGTGCCAGCAGTTTGACAGGGCCCGGAGCTTTCTTT,CASSLTGPGAFF
TRBV27,.,TRBD1,TRBJ2-7,TGTGCCAGCAGTTGGGACAGGGCCAGCTACGAGCAGTACTTC,CASSWDRASYEQYF
TRBV5-5,few,TRBD2,TRBJ2-3,TGTGCCAGCAGCTTGCTAGCGGGAGGGCCCACAGATACGCAGTATTTT,CASSLLAGGPTDTQYF
TRBV18,.,TRBD2,TRBJ2-3,TGTGCCAGCTCGGAGGGTCTAGCGGACACAGATACGCAGTATTTT,CASSEGLADTDTQYF
TRBV19,.,TRBD1,TRBJ1-2,TGTGCCAGTAGTCCCGACCGGGACAGGGGAGGCTACACCTTC,CASSPDRDRGGYTF
TRBV6-5,once,.,TRBJ1-1,TGTGCCAGCAGACGGACAGTGAACACTGAAGCTTTCTTT,CASRRTVNTEAFF
TRBV6-5,.,.,TRBJ2-2,TGTGCCAGCAGTTACGAGTACGGTTCGAACACCGGGGAGCTGTTTTTT,CASSYEYGSNTGELFF
TRBV6-1,.,.,TRBJ1-1,TGTGCCAGCAGTGATTTGGTGGGAGGCTACACTGAAGCTTTCTTT,CASSDLVGGYTEAFF
TRBV18,.,TRBD2,TRBJ2-7,TGTGCCAGCTCATCGGGACTAGCGGCCTACGAGCAGTACTTC,CASSSGLAAYEQYF
TRBV14,.,.,TRBJ2-5,TGTGCCAGCAGCCAAGGGCCCGGGAGTAAACAGGTCCGACAAGAGACCCAGTACTTC,CASSQGPGSKQVRQETQYF
TRBV5-1,.,TRBD1,TRBJ2-3,TGCGCCAGCGGGACAGGGCCCACAGATACGCAGTATTTT,CASGTGPTDTQYF
TRBV15,.,.,TRBJ2-1,TGTGCCACCAGCCGACGACTGATTAGCTCCTACAATGAGCAGTTCTTC,CATSRRLISSYNEQFF
TRBV7-7,once,TRBD2,TRBJ2-7,TGTGCTAGCAGCTTAGCTAGCGGGGTGGGGTCCTACGAGCAGTACTTC,CASSLASGVGSYEQYF